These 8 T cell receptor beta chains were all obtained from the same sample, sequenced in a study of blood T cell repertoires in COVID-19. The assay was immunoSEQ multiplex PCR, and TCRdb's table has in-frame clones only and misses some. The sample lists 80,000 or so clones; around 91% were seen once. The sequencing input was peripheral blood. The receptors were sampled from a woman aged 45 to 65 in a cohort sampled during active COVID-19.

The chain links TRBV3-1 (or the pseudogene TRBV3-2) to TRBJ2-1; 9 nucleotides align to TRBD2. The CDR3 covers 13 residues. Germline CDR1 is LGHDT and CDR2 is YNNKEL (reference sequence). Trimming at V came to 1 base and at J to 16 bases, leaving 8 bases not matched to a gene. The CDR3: CASSQATGTSYFF. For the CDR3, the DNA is TGTGCCAGCAGCCAAGCCACTGGGACTAGCTACTTCTTC.

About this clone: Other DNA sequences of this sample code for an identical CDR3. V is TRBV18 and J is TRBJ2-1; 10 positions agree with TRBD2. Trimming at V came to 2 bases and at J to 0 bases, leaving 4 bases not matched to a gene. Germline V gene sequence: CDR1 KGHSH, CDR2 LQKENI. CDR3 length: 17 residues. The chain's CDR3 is CASSPLAGGGSYNEQFF. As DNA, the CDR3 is TGTGCCAGCTCACCATTAGCGGGAGGAGGCTCCTACAATGAGCAGTTCTTC.

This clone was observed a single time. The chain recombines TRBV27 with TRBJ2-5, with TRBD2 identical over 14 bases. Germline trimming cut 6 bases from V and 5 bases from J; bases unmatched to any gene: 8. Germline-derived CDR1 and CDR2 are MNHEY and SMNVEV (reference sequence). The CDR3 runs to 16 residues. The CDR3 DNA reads TGTGCCAGCAGCGCGAGACTAGCGGGGGGGCCGGAGACCCAGTACTTC. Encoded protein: CASSARLAGGPETQYF.

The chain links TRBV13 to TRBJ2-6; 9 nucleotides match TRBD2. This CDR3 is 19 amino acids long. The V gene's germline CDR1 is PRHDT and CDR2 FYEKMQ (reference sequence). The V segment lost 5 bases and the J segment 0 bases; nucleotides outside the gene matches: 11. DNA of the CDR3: TGTGCCAGCAGCGGCAGAGGACTAGCGCTACACTCTGGGGCCAACGTCCTGACTTTC. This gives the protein CASSGRGLALHSGANVLTF.

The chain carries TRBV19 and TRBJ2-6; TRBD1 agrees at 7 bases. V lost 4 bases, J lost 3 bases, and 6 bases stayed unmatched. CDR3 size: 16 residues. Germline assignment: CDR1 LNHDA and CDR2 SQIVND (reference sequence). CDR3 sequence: CASSKTGNGGANVLTF. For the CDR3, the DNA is TGTGCCAGTAGTAAGACAGGGAATGGTGGGGCCAACGTCCTGACTTTC.

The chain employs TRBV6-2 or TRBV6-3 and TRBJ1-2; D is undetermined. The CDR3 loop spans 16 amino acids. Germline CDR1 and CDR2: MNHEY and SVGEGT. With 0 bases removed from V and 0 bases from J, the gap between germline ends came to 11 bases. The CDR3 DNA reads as TGTGCCAGCAGTTACTCCCCCGGCCAGGCTAACTATGGCTACACCTTC. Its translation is CASSYSPGQANYGYTF.

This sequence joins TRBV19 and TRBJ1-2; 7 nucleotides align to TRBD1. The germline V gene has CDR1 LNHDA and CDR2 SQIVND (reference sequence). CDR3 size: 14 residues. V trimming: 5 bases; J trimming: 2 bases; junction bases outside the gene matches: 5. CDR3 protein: CASSSWDRNYGYTF. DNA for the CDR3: TGTGCCAGTAGTTCTTGGGACAGAAACTATGGCTACACCTTC.

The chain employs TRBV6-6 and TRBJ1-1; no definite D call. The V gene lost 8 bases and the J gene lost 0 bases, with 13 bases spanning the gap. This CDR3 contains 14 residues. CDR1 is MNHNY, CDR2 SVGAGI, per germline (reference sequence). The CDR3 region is CASSWSVLNTEAFF. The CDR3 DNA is TGTGCCAGCTCCTGGTCGGTCTTGAACACTGAAGCTTTCTTT.